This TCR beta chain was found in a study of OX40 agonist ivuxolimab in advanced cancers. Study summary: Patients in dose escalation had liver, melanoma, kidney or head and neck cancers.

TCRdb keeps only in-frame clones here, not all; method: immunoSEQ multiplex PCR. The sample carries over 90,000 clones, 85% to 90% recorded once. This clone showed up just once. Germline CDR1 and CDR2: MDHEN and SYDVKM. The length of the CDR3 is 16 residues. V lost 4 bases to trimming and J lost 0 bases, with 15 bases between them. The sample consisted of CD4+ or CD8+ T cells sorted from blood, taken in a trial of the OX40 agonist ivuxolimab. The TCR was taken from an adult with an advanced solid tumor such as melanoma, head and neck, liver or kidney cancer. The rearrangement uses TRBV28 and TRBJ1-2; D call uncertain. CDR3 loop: CASSSPPGEANYGYTF. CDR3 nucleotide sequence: TGTGCCAGCAGTTCCCCCCCCGGGGAAGCTAACTATGGCTACACCTTC.